This TCR beta chain was sequenced for a study of T cells after yellow fever vaccination. Study details: SMART-Seq v4 Ultra Low Input served to prepare low-cell-number fractions.

V was clipped by 6 bases and J by 6 bases, with 24 bases between them. CDR3 length: 16 amino acids. Germline lookup yields CDR1 DFQATT and CDR2 SNEGSKA (reference sequence). There are a few counts of this clonotype. Its antigen is undetermined. MiXCR, run by TCRdb on the 5' RACE reads, gives a single entry per CDR3 protein. The table records about 340,000 distinct CDR3 sequences, around 13% of them present only once. Broader study findings: Though it reached lower strength, the secondary response hit its peak faster, day 5 versus 15. Clones that expanded after primary vaccination mostly reappeared after the booster (approximately 96% CD4, approximately 89% CD8).

The source of this sequence is a man aged 18 to 35 who received the YFV17D yellow fever vaccine. The rearrangement uses TRBV20-1 and TRBJ2-1, with D perhaps TRBD1 (8 bases). The sequencing here drew on CD4+ T cells sorted from PBMCs, taken 15 days after the yellow fever booster vaccination. The CDR3 DNA reads TGCAGTGCCACAGGGGGGGTGGACAGGGCACCCAATGAGCAGTTCTTC. Translated, it gives CSATGGVDRAPNEQFF.